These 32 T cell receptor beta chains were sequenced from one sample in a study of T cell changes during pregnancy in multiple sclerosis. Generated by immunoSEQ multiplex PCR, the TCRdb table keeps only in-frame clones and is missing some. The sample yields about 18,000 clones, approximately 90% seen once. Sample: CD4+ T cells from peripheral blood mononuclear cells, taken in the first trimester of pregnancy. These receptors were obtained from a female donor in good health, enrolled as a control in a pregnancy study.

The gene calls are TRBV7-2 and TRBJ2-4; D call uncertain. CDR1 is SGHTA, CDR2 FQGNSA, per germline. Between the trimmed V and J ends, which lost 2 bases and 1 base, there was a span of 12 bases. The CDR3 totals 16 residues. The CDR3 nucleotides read TGTGCCAGCAGCTTAATGGCGTCAGGCGCCAAAAACATTCAGTACTTC. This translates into CASSLMASGAKNIQYF.

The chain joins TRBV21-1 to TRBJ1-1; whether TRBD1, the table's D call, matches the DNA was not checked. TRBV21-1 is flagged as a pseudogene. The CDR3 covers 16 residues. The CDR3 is CASSKGDRGRVTEAFF. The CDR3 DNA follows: TGTGCCAGCAGCAAGGGGGACAGGGGGCGGGTCACTGAAGCTTTCTTT.

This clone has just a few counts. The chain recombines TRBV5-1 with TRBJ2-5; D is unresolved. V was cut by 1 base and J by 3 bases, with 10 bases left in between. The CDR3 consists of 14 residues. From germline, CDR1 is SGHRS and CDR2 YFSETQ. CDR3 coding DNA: TGCGCCAGCAGCTTGAGTACGGAGAAAGAGACCCAGTACTTC. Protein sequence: CASSLSTEKETQYF.

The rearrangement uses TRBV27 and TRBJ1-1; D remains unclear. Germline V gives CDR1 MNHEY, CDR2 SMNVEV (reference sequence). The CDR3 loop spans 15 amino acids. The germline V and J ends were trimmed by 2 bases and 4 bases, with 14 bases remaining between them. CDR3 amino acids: CASSLTIDLGTEAFF. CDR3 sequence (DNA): TGTGCCAGCAGTTTAACAATCGACTTGGGCACTGAAGCTTTCTTT.

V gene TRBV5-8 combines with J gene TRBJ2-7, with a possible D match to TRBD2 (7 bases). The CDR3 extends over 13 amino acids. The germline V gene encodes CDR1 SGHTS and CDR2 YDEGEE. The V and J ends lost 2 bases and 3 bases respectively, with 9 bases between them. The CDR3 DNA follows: TGTGCCAGCAGCTTCGGGGGGCACTACGAGCAGTACTTC. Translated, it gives CASSFGGHYEQYF.

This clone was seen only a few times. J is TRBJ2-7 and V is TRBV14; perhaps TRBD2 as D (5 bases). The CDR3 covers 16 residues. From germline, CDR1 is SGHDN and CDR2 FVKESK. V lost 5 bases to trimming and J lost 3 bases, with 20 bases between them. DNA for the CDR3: TGTGCCAGCAGCTCCCCCGGGAAGGGTACCCTCTACGAGCAGTACTTC. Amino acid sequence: CASSSPGKGTLYEQYF.

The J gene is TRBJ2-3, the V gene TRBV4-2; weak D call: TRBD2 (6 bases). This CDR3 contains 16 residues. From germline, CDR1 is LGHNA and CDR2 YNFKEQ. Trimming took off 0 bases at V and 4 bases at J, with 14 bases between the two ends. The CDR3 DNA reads TGTGCCAGCAGCCAAGAAGGGCGGGCGGGACCAGATACGCAGTATTTT. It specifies CASSQEGRAGPDTQYF.

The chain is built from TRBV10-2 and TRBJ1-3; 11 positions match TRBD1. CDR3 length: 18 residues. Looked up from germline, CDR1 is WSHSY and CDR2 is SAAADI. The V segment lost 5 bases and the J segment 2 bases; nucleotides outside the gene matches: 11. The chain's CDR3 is CASSRTGGRRNPGNTIYF. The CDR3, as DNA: TGCGCCAGCAGTAGGACAGGGGGCCGACGTAATCCTGGAAACACCATATATTTT.

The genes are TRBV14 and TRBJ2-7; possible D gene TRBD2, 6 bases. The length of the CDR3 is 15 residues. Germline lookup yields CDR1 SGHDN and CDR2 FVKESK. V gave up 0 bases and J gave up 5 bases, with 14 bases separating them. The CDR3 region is CASSQDLAWRDEQYF. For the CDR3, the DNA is TGTGCCAGCAGCCAAGATCTTGCTTGGAGGGACGAGCAGTACTTC.

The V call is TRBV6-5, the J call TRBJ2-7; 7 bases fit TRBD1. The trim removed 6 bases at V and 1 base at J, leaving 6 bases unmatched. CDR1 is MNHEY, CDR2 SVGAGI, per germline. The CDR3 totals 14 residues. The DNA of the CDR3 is TGTGCCAGCAGGGAAAGGACAGGTTCCTACGAGCAGTACTTC. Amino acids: CASRERTGSYEQYF.

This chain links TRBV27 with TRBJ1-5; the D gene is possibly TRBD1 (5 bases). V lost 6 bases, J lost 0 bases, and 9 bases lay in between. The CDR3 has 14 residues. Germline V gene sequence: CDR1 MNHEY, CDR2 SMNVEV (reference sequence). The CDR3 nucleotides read TGTGCCAGCAGCCCTAGGGGTAGCAATCAGCCCCAGCATTTT. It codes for CASSPRGSNQPQHF.

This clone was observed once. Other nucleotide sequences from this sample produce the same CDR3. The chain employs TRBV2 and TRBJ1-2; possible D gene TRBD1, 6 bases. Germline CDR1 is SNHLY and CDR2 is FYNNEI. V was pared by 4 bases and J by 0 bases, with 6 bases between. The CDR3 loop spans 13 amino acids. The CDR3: CASSGQANYGYTF. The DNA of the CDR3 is TGTGCCAGCAGTGGACAGGCTAACTATGGCTACACCTTC.

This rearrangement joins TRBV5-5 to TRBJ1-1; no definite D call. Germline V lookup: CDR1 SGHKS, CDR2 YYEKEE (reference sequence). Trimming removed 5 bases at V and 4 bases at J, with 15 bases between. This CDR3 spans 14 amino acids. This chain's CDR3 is CASSPDPRGTEAFF. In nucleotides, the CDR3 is TGTGCCAGCAGTCCAGACCCCCGGGGCACTGAAGCTTTCTTT.

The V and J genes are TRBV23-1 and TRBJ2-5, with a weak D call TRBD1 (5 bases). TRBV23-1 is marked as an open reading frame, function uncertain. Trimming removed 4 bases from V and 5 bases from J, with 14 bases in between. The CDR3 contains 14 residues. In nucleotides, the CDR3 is TGCGCCAGCAGTCGACACAGGACGGAGGAGACCCAGTACTTC. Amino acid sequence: CASSRHRTEETQYF.

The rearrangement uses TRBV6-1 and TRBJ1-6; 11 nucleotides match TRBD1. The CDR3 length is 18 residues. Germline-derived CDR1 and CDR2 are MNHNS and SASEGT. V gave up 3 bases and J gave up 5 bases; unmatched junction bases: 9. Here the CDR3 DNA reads TGTGCCAGCAGTGAGGACAGGGGGCGGGCATTAAATAATTCACCCCTCCACTTT. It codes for CASSEDRGRALNNSPLHF.

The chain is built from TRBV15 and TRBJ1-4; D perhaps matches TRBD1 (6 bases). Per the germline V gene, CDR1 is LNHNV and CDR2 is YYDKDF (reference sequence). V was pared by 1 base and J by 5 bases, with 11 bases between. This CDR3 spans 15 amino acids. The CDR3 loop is CATSRVWQGNEKLFF. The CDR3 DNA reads TGTGCCACCAGCAGAGTCTGGCAGGGGAATGAAAAACTGTTTTTT.

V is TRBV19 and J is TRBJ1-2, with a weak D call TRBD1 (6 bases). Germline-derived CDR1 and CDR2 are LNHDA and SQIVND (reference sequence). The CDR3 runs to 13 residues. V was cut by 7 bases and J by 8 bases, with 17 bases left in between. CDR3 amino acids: CASTSTGLEGYTF. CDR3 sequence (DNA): TGTGCCAGTACCTCCACAGGGCTTGAAGGCTACACCTTC.

CDR3 sequence: CASIPPGGDKYSYEQYF. CDR3 DNA: TGTGCCAGCATTCCCCCCGGGGGGGACAAATACTCCTACGAGCAGTACTTC. This chain uses TRBV2 with TRBJ2-7; 8 bases are a match to TRBD2. Trimming took 7 bases from V and 0 from J; bases not matched to a gene: 14. Germline V gene sequence: CDR1 SNHLY, CDR2 FYNNEI. This CDR3 has 17 residues.

Here the CDR3 reads CASSRLASRAKNTEAFF. CDR3 in DNA: TGTGCCAGTAGCCGATTGGCCTCCAGGGCAAAGAACACTGAAGCTTTCTTT. The rearrangement links TRBV19 to TRBJ1-1, with D perhaps TRBD1 (5 bases). Germline loops: CDR1 LNHDA, CDR2 SQIVND (reference sequence). The V end lost 6 bases, the J end lost 1 base, and 21 bases lay between the germline ends. This CDR3 region has 17 residues. The full variable domain, completed using reference TRBV19 and TRBJ1-1, is DGGITQSPKYLFRKEGQNVTLSCEQNLNHDAMYWYRQDPGQGLRLIYYSQIVNDFQKGDIAEGYSVSREKKESFPLTVTSAQKNPTAFYLCASSRLASRAKNTEAFFGQGTRLTVV.

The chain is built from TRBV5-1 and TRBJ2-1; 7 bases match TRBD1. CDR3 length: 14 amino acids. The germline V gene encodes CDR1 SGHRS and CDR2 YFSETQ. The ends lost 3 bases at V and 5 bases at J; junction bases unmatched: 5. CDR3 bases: TGCGCCAGCAGCTACGGACAGGTCGACAATGAGCAGTTCTTC. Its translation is CASSYGQVDNEQFF.

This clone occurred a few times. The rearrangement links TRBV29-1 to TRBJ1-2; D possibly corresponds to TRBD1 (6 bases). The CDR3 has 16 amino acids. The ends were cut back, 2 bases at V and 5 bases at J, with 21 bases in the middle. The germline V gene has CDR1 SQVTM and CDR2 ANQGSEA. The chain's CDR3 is CSVENARGTVFYGYTF. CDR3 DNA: TGCAGCGTTGAAAACGCCAGGGGTACGGTCTTTTATGGCTACACCTTC.

CDR3 in DNA: TGTGCCAGCAGCCCAGGAAGATTAGCGGGCTCCTACAATGAGCAGTTCTTC. Its protein product is CASSPGRLAGSYNEQFF. The rearrangement joins TRBV5-8 to TRBJ2-1, with TRBD2 identical over 7 bases. This CDR3 spans 17 amino acids. Trimming removed 4 bases from V and 0 bases from J; junction bases left unmatched: 10. CDR1 and CDR2 (germline): SGHTS, YDEGEE.

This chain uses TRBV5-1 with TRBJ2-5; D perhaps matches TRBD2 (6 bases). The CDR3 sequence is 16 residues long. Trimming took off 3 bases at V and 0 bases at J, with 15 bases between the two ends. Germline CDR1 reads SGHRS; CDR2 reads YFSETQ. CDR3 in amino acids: CASSSGRLLYQETQYF. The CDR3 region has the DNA TGCGCCAGCAGCTCCGGGAGACTCCTGTACCAAGAGACCCAGTACTTC.

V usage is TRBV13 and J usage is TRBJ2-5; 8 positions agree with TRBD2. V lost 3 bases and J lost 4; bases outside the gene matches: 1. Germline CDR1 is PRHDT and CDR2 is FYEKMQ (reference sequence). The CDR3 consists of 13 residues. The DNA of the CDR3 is TGTGCCAGCAGCTTGCTAGCGGGAGAGACCCAGTACTTC. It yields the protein CASSLLAGETQYF. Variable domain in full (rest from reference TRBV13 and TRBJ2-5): AAGVIQSPRHLIKEKRETATLKCYPIPRHDTVYWYQQGPGQDPQFLISFYEKMQSDKGSIPDRFSAQQFSDYHSELNMSSLELGDSALYFCASSLLAGETQYFGPGTRLLVL.

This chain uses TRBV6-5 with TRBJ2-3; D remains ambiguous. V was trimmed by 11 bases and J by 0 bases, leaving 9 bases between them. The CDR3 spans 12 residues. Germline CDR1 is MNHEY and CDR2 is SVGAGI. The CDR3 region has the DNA TGTGCCGTCTCAGGAAGCACAGATACGCAGTATTTT. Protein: CAVSGSTDTQYF.

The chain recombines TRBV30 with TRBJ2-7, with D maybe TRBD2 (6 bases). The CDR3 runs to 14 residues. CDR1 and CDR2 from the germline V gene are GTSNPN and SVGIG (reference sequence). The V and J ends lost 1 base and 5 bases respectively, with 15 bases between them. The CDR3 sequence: CAWSGGGVPDEQYF. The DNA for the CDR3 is TGTGCCTGGAGTGGCGGAGGGGTTCCCGACGAGCAGTACTTC.

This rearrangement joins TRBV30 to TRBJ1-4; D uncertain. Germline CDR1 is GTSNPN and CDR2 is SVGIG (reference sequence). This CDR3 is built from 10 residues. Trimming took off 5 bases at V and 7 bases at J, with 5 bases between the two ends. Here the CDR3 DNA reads TGTGCCTGGGGGAGTGAAAAACTGTTTTTT. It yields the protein CAWGSEKLFF.

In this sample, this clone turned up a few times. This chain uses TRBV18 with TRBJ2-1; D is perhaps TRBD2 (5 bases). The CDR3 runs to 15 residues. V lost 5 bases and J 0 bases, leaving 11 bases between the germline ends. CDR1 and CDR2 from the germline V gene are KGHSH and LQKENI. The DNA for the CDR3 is TGTGCCAGCTCAGCCCAAGGAGGCTCCTACAATGAGCAGTTCTTC. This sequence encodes CASSAQGGSYNEQFF.

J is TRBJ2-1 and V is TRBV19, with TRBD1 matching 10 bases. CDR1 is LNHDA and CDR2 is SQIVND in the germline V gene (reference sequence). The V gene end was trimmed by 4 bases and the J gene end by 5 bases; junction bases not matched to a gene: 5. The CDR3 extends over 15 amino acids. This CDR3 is CASSTGTGAHNEQFF. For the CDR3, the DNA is TGTGCCAGTAGTACCGGGACAGGGGCCCACAATGAGCAGTTCTTC.

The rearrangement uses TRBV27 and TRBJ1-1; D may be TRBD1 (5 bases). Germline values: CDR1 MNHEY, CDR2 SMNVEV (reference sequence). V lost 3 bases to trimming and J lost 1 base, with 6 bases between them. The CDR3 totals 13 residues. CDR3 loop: CASSFDRNTEAFF. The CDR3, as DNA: TGTGCCAGCAGTTTTGACAGGAACACTGAAGCTTTCTTT.

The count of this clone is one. DNA of the CDR3: TGTGCCAGCAGCTTGGGAGGGCAAGAGACCCAGTACTTC. Translated, it gives CASSLGGQETQYF. The chain has TRBV5-5 and TRBJ2-5; tentative D call: TRBD2 (5 bases). Trimming took 0 bases from V and 2 from J, leaving 5 bases between them. The germline gives CDR1 SGHKS, CDR2 YYEKEE (reference sequence). The CDR3 is 13 amino acids.

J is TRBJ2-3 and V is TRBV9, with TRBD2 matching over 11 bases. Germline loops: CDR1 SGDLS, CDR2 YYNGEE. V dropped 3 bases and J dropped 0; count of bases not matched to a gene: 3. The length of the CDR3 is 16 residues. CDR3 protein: CASSAGTSGSTDTQYF. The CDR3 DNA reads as TGTGCCAGCAGCGCCGGGACTAGCGGTAGCACAGATACGCAGTATTTT.